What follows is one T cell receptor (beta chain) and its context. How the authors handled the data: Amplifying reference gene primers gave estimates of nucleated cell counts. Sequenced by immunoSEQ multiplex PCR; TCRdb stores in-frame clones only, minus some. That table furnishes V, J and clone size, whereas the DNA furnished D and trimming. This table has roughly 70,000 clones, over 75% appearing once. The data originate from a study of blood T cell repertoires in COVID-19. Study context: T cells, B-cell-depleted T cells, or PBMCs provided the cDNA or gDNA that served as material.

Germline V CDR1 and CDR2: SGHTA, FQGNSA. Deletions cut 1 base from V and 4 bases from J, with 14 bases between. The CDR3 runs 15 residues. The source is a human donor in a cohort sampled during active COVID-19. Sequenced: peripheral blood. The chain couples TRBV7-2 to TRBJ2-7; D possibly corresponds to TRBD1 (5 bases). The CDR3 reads CASSLDLGHGYEQYF. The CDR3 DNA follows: TGTGCCAGCAGCTTAGACCTCGGACATGGGTACGAGCAGTACTTC. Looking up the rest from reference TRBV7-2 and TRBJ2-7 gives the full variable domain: GAGVSQSPSNKVTEKGKDVELRCDPISGHTALYWYRQSLGQGLEFLIYFQGNSAPDKSGLPSDRFSAERTGGSVSTLTIQRTQQEDSAVYLCASSLDLGHGYEQYFGPGTRLTVT.